The 23 T cell receptor beta chains below were found in one sample sequenced in a study of spatial heterogeneity in lung cancer. The sample's time point: sample taken at primary tumor resection. The sequenced material consisted of unsorted whole RNA from tumor, nontumor lung or frozen PBMC. TCRdb processed the 5' RACE reads anew with MiXCR; each CDR3 protein has one entry. The top ten hold roughly 65% of the sample, which has a few thousand distinct CDR3 sequences, approximately 16% seen once. Here the sequenced sample was PBMCs, taken at surgery. The receptors here all came from a male donor with early-stage non-small cell lung cancer.

This clonotype occurred a few times. J is TRBJ1-5 and V is TRBV28; 10 bases map to TRBD1. Per germline, CDR1 MDHEN and CDR2 SYDVKM. CDR3 length equals 14 residues. The trim removed 5 bases at V and 9 bases at J, leaving 7 bases unmatched. The CDR3 loop is CASSRDRGLRPQHF. The CDR3, as DNA: TGTGCCAGCAGTCGGGACAGGGGACTCCGGCCCCAGCATTTT.

This clonotype was counted many times. V and J are TRBV28 and TRBJ1-2, with 10 bases that match TRBD1. The CDR3 length is 18 residues. V lost 5 bases and J lost 4; bases outside the gene matches: 16. The germline V gene encodes CDR1 MDHEN and CDR2 SYDVKM. As DNA, the CDR3 is TGTGCCAGCAGTCTCTACGCTCGGACAGGGGGTAGTACCTATGGCTACACCTTC. It specifies CASSLYARTGGSTYGYTF.

This clonotype has at least ten counts. The chain employs TRBV21-1 and TRBJ2-7; no check of the table's D call, TRBD2, against the DNA was made. TRBV21-1 is a known pseudogene. This CDR3 spans 21 amino acids. The CDR3, as DNA: TGTGCCAGCAGCAAAGAAGGTTCGGACGAGGAGGGCCAGATGATCGTCGACGAGCAGTACTTC. Protein sequence: CASSKEGSDEEGQMIVDEQYF.

This clonotype showed up many times. This sequence joins TRBV12-3 or TRBV12-4 and TRBJ2-3; TRBD2 matches at 7 bases. Trimming took 1 base from V and 10 from J; bases not matched to a gene: 5. The length of the CDR3 is 13 residues. The CDR3 DNA sequence: TGTGCCAGCAGTTTAGAGAGGGGAGGGGCGCAGTATTTT. It yields the protein CASSLERGGAQYF.

This clonotype was counted many times. The chain links TRBV28 to TRBJ2-5; 9 bases map to TRBD1. The CDR3 runs 15 residues. CDR1 and CDR2 from the germline V gene are MDHEN and SYDVKM. The CDR3 sequence: CAIQGDRVSRETQYF. CDR3 bases: TGTGCGATTCAAGGGGACAGGGTGTCCAGAGAGACCCAGTACTTC.

The chain recombines TRBV7-2 with TRBJ2-7; D is perhaps TRBD2 (6 bases). The CDR3 runs 14 residues. Looked up from germline, CDR1 is SGHTA and CDR2 is FQGNSA. V was pared by 3 bases and J by 3 bases, with 12 bases between. The CDR3: CASSLGGTYYEQYF. CDR3 sequence (DNA): TGTGCCAGCAGCTTGGGCGGGACTTACTACGAGCAGTACTTC.

V usage is TRBV11-2 and J usage is TRBJ2-1; D not resolved. Germline V gene data show CDR1 as SGHAT and CDR2 as FQNNGV. V was shortened by 3 bases and J by 6 bases, with 6 bases between the two germline ends. This CDR3 spans 12 amino acids. The CDR3 region has the DNA TGTGCCAGCAGCTTTTCCAGCAATGAGCAGTTCTTC. This encodes CASSFSSNEQFF.

Ten or more counts support this clonotype. V is TRBV4-1 and J is TRBJ1-4; tentative D call: TRBD1 (5 bases). This CDR3 comprises 16 residues. Germline CDR1 is MGHRA and CDR2 is YSYEKL. V lost 2 bases and J 5 bases, leaving 15 bases between the germline ends. The CDR3, as DNA: TGCGCCAGCAGCCAAAGCCTGACAGCACCCAATGAAAAACTGTTTTTT. This sequence encodes CASSQSLTAPNEKLFF.

This clonotype came up a few times. The chain is built from TRBV29-1 and TRBJ1-2; D remains ambiguous. Germline assignment: CDR1 SQVTM and CDR2 ANQGSEA. V dropped 0 bases and J dropped 2 bases, with 7 bases sitting between them. This CDR3 has 13 residues. Written as DNA, the CDR3 is TGCAGCGTTGAAGATCGGGAGAACTATGGCTACACCTTC. Protein product: CSVEDRENYGYTF.

This clonotype was seen at least ten times. The CDR3: CASSLIRQDPYEQYF. In DNA, the CDR3 is TGCGCCAGCAGCTTGATTCGTCAGGACCCCTACGAGCAGTACTTC. This rearrangement joins TRBV5-1 to TRBJ2-7; D unclear. This CDR3 region has 15 residues. V lost 1 base and J 2 bases, leaving 13 bases between the germline ends. CDR1 is SGHRS, CDR2 YFSETQ, per germline.

This clonotype has ten or more counts. The chain combines TRBV7-9 with TRBJ1-6; D not resolved. Germline V gene data show CDR1 as SEHNR and CDR2 as FQNEAQ (reference sequence). With 6 bases removed from V and 5 bases from J, the gap between germline ends came to 11 bases. CDR3 length equals 14 residues. CDR3 in DNA: TGTGCCAGCAGTGAGGGTCTACATAATTCACCCCTCCACTTT. This sequence encodes CASSEGLHNSPLHF.

Ten or more counts support this clonotype. The CDR3 nucleotides are TGTGCCACCAGTGATGCAGGGAACTACAATGAGCAGTTCTTC. As protein: CATSDAGNYNEQFF. The chain has TRBV24-1 and TRBJ2-1; weak D call: TRBD1 (5 bases). With 3 bases removed from V and 3 bases from J, the gap between germline ends came to 8 bases. CDR3 length equals 14 residues. CDR1 and CDR2 from the germline V gene are KGHDR and SFDVKD.

By share, this clonotype counts as large. The chain combines TRBV7-8 with TRBJ2-2, with a weak D call TRBD2 (6 bases). CDR3 size: 13 residues. Germline V gene sequence: CDR1 SGHVS, CDR2 FQNEAQ. V lost 3 bases and J lost 6, with 8 bases in between. The CDR3 loop reads CASSFGGAGELFF. CDR3 nucleotide sequence: TGTGCCAGCAGCTTCGGGGGTGCCGGGGAGCTGTTTTTT. The full variable domain, with the rest looked up from reference TRBV7-8 and TRBJ2-2, is GAGVSQSPRYKVAKRGQDVALRCDPISGHVSLFWYQQALGQGPEFLTYFQNEAQLDKSGLPSDRFFAERPEGSVSTLKIQRTQQEDSAVYLCASSFGGAGELFFGEGSRLTVL.

V and J are TRBV5-6 and TRBJ2-7; D may match TRBD1 or TRBD2 (5 bases each). The germline V gene encodes CDR1 SGHDT and CDR2 YYEEEE. The germline V and J ends were trimmed by 2 bases and 1 base, with 13 bases remaining between them. There are 15 residues in the CDR3. The CDR3 DNA follows: TGTGCCAGCAGCTTCCGACCGGGACCTTCCTACGAGCAGTACTTC. It yields the protein CASSFRPGPSYEQYF.

This clonotype turned up a few times. This chain joins TRBV9 and TRBJ1-2; D not certain. CDR1 SGDLS and CDR2 YYNGEE come from the germline V gene. The V gene lost 2 bases and the J gene lost 6 bases, with 17 bases spanning the gap. The CDR3 length is 15 residues. The CDR3 reads CASSVPGGRADGYTF. The CDR3, as DNA: TGTGCCAGCAGCGTGCCCGGAGGGAGGGCTGATGGCTACACCTTC.

The count of this clonotype is one. J is TRBJ2-7 and V is TRBV7-6; tentative D call: TRBD2 (6 bases). From germline, CDR1 is SGHVS and CDR2 FNYEAQ. Trimming took off 0 bases at V and 0 bases at J, with 12 bases between the two ends. This CDR3 is built from 16 residues. CDR3 sequence reads: CASSLAWGDVSYEQYF. The CDR3 DNA is TGTGCCAGCAGCTTAGCGTGGGGGGACGTCTCCTACGAGCAGTACTTC.

This clonotype showed up many times. The rearrangement joins TRBV15 to TRBJ2-1; TRBD2 is a possible D gene (5 bases). This CDR3 has 13 amino acids. V was pared by 0 bases and J by 9 bases, with 9 bases between. From germline, CDR1 is LNHNV and CDR2 YYDKDF (reference sequence). CDR3 amino acids: CATSREVRGEQFF. Written as DNA, the CDR3 is TGTGCCACCAGCAGAGAGGTCCGGGGTGAGCAGTTCTTC.

The chain combines TRBV28 with TRBJ2-1; D is possibly TRBD2 (5 bases). Between the trimmed V and J ends, which lost 4 bases and 6 bases, there was a span of 16 bases. Germline loops: CDR1 MDHEN, CDR2 SYDVKM. The CDR3 is 15 amino acids. DNA of the CDR3: TGTGCCAGCAGTTCATATGGGAGCGGACCCAATGAGCAGTTCTTC. Encoded protein: CASSSYGSGPNEQFF.

The rearrangement joins TRBV7-9 to TRBJ2-7; TRBD2 matches 8 bases. The germline gives CDR1 SEHNR, CDR2 FQNEAQ (reference sequence). The junction had 3 bases not matched to a gene; V was cut back by 1 base and J by 4 bases. The CDR3 spans 14 residues. Written as DNA, the CDR3 is TGTGCCAGCAGCTTAGTAGGACTAGCTTACGAGCAGTACTTC. It specifies CASSLVGLAYEQYF.

This clonotype was observed many times. This chain links TRBV2 with TRBJ2-7; 7 bases map to TRBD1. Germline V gene sequence: CDR1 SNHLY, CDR2 FYNNEI. CDR3 length: 16 amino acids. The V gene end was trimmed by 1 base and the J gene end by 4 bases; junction bases not matched to a gene: 10. CDR3 region: CASSEEPGTETYEQYF. The DNA of the CDR3 is TGTGCCAGCAGTGAAGAGCCCGGGACAGAGACGTACGAGCAGTACTTC.

This clonotype was counted ten times or more. This CDR3 reads CATSGGTSGETQYF. The CDR3 DNA is TGTGCCACCAGTGGTGGGACTAGCGGGGAGACCCAGTACTTC. The J gene is TRBJ2-5, the V gene TRBV24-1; 12 nucleotides agree with TRBD2. CDR1 is KGHDR, CDR2 SFDVKD, per germline. The junction had 2 bases not matched to a gene; V was cut back by 5 bases and J by 5 bases. This CDR3 comprises 14 residues.

In its sample, this clonotype was seen many times. This chain links TRBV7-9 with TRBJ2-5; 12 nucleotides line up with TRBD2. The J segment lost 7 bases and the V segment lost 4 bases, leaving 19 bases of the junction unmatched. There are 19 residues in the CDR3. From germline, CDR1 is SEHNR and CDR2 FQNEAQ (reference sequence). The CDR3 region has the DNA TGTGCCAGCAGCTCTCACCATGAGACTAGCGGGAGTCTGATAGGGACCCAGTACTTC. Translating it yields CASSSHHETSGSLIGTQYF.

This clonotype was picked up a small number of times. This rearrangement joins TRBV5-8 to TRBJ2-1; perhaps TRBD2 as D (6 bases). Germline values: CDR1 SGHTS, CDR2 YDEGEE. V was trimmed by 5 bases and J by 6 bases, leaving 21 bases between them. CDR3 size: 16 residues. CDR3 in DNA: TGTGCCAGCAGTTCCCGTGGAGGGACCGTATTCAATGAGCAGTTCTTC. This gives the protein CASSSRGGTVFNEQFF.